The rows below give T cell receptor beta chains drawn from one sample of a study of T cells in Graves' hyperthyroidism and ophthalmopathy. TCRdb used MiXCR to reprocess the multiplex PCR reads, holding one entry per CDR3 protein. The data hold around 350,000 distinct CDR3 sequences, with around 25% observed a single time. The specimen was blood. The receptors here all came from a man aged 50 to 60 with Graves' hyperthyroidism. Each CDR3 is given with its conserved first and last residue.

j_gene	v_gene	CDR3aa
TRBJ1-1	TRBV7-9	CASSSKVRLYTEAFF
TRBJ2-3	TRBV24-1	CATSDSKRESTDTQYF
TRBJ1-5	TRBV15	CATSAGTAYSNQPQHF
TRBJ1-2	TRBV30	CAWSVSRSADGGYGYTF
TRBJ1-6	TRBV19	CASSIAGAHNSPLHF
TRBJ2-3	TRBV7-3	CASSLGGSGADTQYF
TRBJ1-2	TRBV20-1	CSARKGQALYGYTF
TRBJ1-5	TRBV2	CASSVRQAGVQPQHF
TRBJ2-2	TRBV6-1	CASTPPGNTGELFF
TRBJ1-2	TRBV7-9	CASSLASRGLSYGYTF
TRBJ2-7	TRBV5-4	CASSFRSGGEQYF
TRBJ2-7	TRBV20-1	CSVRTTPPGLEQYF
TRBJ1-1	TRBV20-1	CSASKGWGTEAFF
TRBJ2-2	TRBV6-5	CASSYTPTGNTGELFF
TRBJ1-6	TRBV12-3/TRBV12-4	CASSLDTRSGSPLHF
TRBJ2-3	TRBV7-3	CASSLAPGLGTDTQYF
TRBJ2-3	TRBV27	CASSYTSGTGTDTRYF
TRBJ2-1	TRBV7-2	CASSSGTSGSREQFF
TRBJ2-3	TRBV20-1	CSASPADITDTQYF
TRBJ2-1	TRBV18	CASSPGLAAVNEQFF
TRBJ2-3	TRBV12-5	CASGSGGSTDTQYF
TRBJ1-2	TRBV5-1	CASSLDGRTNYGYTF
TRBJ2-1	TRBV7-2	CASSLVGTGDNEQFF
TRBJ2-1	TRBV7-2	CASSRRGLAGPNEQFF
TRBJ2-1	TRBV20-1	CSARNPTSLSDEQFF
TRBJ2-7	TRBV5-5	CACGQGVTYEQYF
TRBJ2-3	TRBV7-2	CASSSQGLAGGRDTQYF
TRBJ2-2	TRBV11-3	CASSPMVSNTGELFF
TRBJ1-4	TRBV9	CASTGTLGEKLFF
TRBJ2-3	TRBV30	CAWSVFRTDTQYF
TRBJ2-2	TRBV9	CASSVVGTSSSTGELFF
TRBJ2-1	TRBV6-2/TRBV6-3	CASSASGTGRGGNEQFF
TRBJ2-3	TRBV6-2/TRBV6-3	CATYRGPRDTQYF
TRBJ1-1	TRBV30	CAWNTGTLNTEAFF
TRBJ2-5	TRBV11-2	CASSHGTETQYF
TRBJ2-3	TRBV6-6	CASSYSVRDEDTQYF
TRBJ2-5	TRBV6-2/TRBV6-3	CASTPTNRGTQYF
TRBJ2-1	TRBV5-1	CASRDWGLDEQFF
TRBJ1-5	TRBV6-5	CASSYFGQGPYSNQPQHF
TRBJ2-5	TRBV9	CASSVRDYIQETQYF
TRBJ2-2	TRBV7-2	CASSLVPSNTGELFF
TRBJ2-1	TRBV18	CASSPGNRVREQFF
TRBJ2-1	TRBV20-1	CSFTGTTFNEQFF
TRBJ2-5	TRBV11-2	CASSMLQETQYF
TRBJ2-5	TRBV11-2	CASSFYQGEETQYF
TRBJ1-1	TRBV10-3	CAISEGITEAFF
TRBJ2-3	TRBV29-1	CSGRGASTDTQYF
TRBJ2-7	TRBV4-2	CASSHVGGSGAYEQYF
TRBJ2-2	TRBV28	CASSLIGDTGELFF
TRBJ2-1	TRBV20-1	CSVALASSYNEQFF
TRBJ1-4	TRBV5-1	CASSFGSQNNEKLFF
TRBJ2-7	TRBV6-2/TRBV6-3	CASGGEEYEQYF
TRBJ2-1	TRBV30	CAWSLPVYNEQFF
TRBJ1-5	TRBV20-1	CSASRAINQPQHF
TRBJ1-1	TRBV5-1	CASSRGWNTEAFF
TRBJ2-7	TRBV5-1	CASSLVGGSEYEQYF
TRBJ2-7	TRBV28	CASTLGGGREWEQYF
TRBJ1-2	TRBV28	CASSDGTDLYGYTF
TRBJ1-1	TRBV29-1	CSAAGQSMNTEAFF
TRBJ2-2	TRBV6-6	CASSYTKNTGELFF